This T cell receptor beta chain was observed in a study of T cell responses to AZD1222 COVID-19 vaccine. Study-wide findings and caveats: Baseline serology detected seropositivity in only six AZD1222 recipients. Donors were chiefly white British, with a greater number of females, and clonal diversity was perhaps underestimated. Unmutated regions of variants are reportedly targeted by nearly half of spike-specific TCRs. Dominant at 160-218 and 743-854, vaccine-associated CD4 TCRs also spanned spike.

TCRdb's table, derived via immunoSEQ multiplex PCR, lists solely in-frame clones and lacks some. Found here are tens of thousands of clones, approximately 90% of them singletons; the top ten hold approximately 8%. Turning to this clone: Its antigen is still unknown.

Germline V gene lookup returns CDR1 MNHEY and CDR2 SVGAGI. There are 13 residues in the CDR3. V was pared by 6 bases and J by 2 bases, with 2 bases of the junction left unmatched. This sample comprised peripheral blood, obtained 28 days after the second AZD1222 dose. This chain connects TRBV6-5 to TRBJ2-7, with 9 bases fitting TRBD1. This receptor was obtained from an adult who received the AZD1222 COVID-19 vaccine. In DNA form, the CDR3 reads TGTGCCAGCAGACGACAGGGGGCCTACGAGCAGTACTTC. Residues: CASRRQGAYEQYF.